These T cell receptor beta chains were read from a single sample in a study of T cells expressing NK-cell markers. TCRdb re-called the 5' RACE reads, yielding one record per CDR3 amino acid sequence without DNA. Its listing shows more than 400,000 distinct CDR3 sequences. Sequencing was performed on blood T cells: a sorted CD56 or NKG2C T cell subset, CD4+ or CD8+ T cells, or bulk PBMC T cells (not recorded which). The receptors derive from a woman between 18 and 69 years old in good health. Each CDR3 is given with its conserved first and last residue.

V: TRBV20-1
J: TRBJ2-7
CDR3: CSARGWDRTYEQYF

V: TRBV5-1
J: TRBJ2-5
CDR3: CASRTSLGTGTQYF

V: TRBV3-1
J: TRBJ2-3
CDR3: CASSQKGLAGDTQYF

V: TRBV5-1
J: TRBJ2-3
CDR3: CASSLAVAGTDTQYF

V: TRBV4-1
J: TRBJ2-2
CDR3: CASSQIQGVGELFF

V: TRBV7-8
J: TRBJ2-1
CDR3: CASSVSGSQQFF

V: TRBV9
J: TRBJ2-7
CDR3: CASSYRGGYEQYF

V: TRBV12-3/TRBV12-4
J: TRBJ2-6
CDR3: CASAYRVSGANVLTF

V: TRBV6-1
J: TRBJ2-5
CDR3: CASTPSPAGEKETQYF

V: TRBV7-9
J: TRBJ1-2
CDR3: CASSPHSGGYTF

V: TRBV11-3
J: TRBJ2-5
CDR3: CASSLGYRGPEETQYF

V: TRBV7-2
J: TRBJ1-2
CDR3: CASSLQVGPPEGYTF

V: TRBV20-1
J: TRBJ2-1
CDR3: CSARAPSGSSYNEQFF

V: TRBV6-2/TRBV6-3
J: TRBJ2-2
CDR3: CASSFGLTGELFF

V: TRBV20-1
J: TRBJ2-3
CDR3: CSARGTSGSKTDTQYF

V: TRBV18
J: TRBJ2-1
CDR3: CASSPISDEQFF

V: TRBV10-3
J: TRBJ1-2
CDR3: CAISEGGGYTF

V: TRBV11-2
J: TRBJ1-4
CDR3: CASSAPPFGNEKLFF

V: TRBV29-1
J: TRBJ2-1
CDR3: CSVGGGYNEQFF

V: TRBV7-8
J: TRBJ2-2
CDR3: CASSMGLAGGRTGELFF

V: TRBV28
J: TRBJ2-7
CDR3: CASSFRTYEQYF

V: TRBV6-1
J: TRBJ2-5
CDR3: CASHIGGAGTQETQYF

V: TRBV7-6
J: TRBJ1-1
CDR3: CASSLDGTPSLGAFF

V: TRBV4-3
J: TRBJ1-2
CDR3: CASSQATANYGYTF

V: TRBV12-3/TRBV12-4
J: TRBJ2-3
CDR3: CASSSRPSGRLGTQYF

V: TRBV6-5
J: TRBJ2-5
CDR3: CASSYGNSGGAGETQYF

V: TRBV5-1
J: TRBJ2-3
CDR3: CASSFGGLAPPDTQYF

V: TRBV12-3/TRBV12-4
J: TRBJ1-6
CDR3: CASTHRASNSPLHF

V: TRBV5-1
J: TRBJ2-3
CDR3: CASSLSPSGDPTSTDTQYF

V: TRBV29-1
J: TRBJ2-1
CDR3: CSAGTGGGNEQFF

V: TRBV7-2
J: TRBJ2-5
CDR3: CASSRGLAETQYF

V: TRBV6-1
J: TRBJ1-5
CDR3: CASSRGKDQPQHF

V: TRBV13
J: TRBJ2-7
CDR3: CASSLGGISYEQYF